The rows below give T cell receptor beta chains drawn from one sample of a study of blood T cell repertoires in COVID-19. Assay used: immunoSEQ multiplex PCR; TCRdb lists only in-frame clones, some missing. The sample includes around 170,000 clones, approximately 79% of them seen just once. The sequenced material came from peripheral blood. Receptor source: an elderly woman with acute or convalescent COVID-19. CDR3s include the opening cysteine and the closing phenylalanine or tryptophan. Fields, in order: J gene, clone size, D gene, V gene, CDR3 protein, CDR3 DNA. A D gene is named only where the DNA matches it firmly. Some rows mark clone size as missing; the rest say once, few, many or name a class of expanded clone.

TRBJ2-7,.,.,TRBV27,CASKRGAGVSFSYEQYF,TGTGCCAGCAAAAGGGGGGCGGGAGTTAGCTTCTCCTACGAGCAGTACTTC
TRBJ1-6,once,.,TRBV12-3/TRBV12-4,CASSLGRDSPLHF,TGTGCCAGCAGTTTGGGCAGGGATTCACCCCTCCACTTT
TRBJ1-2,.,.,TRBV5-4,CASSPSAWGIDDYGYTF,TGTGCCAGCAGCCCCAGCGCCTGGGGCATCGATGACTATGGCTACACCTTC
TRBJ2-1,.,TRBD2,TRBV5-4,CASSLSTSGRVDNEQFF,TGTGCCAGCAGCTTGAGTACTAGCGGGAGGGTCGACAATGAGCAGTTCTTC
TRBJ2-7,.,TRBD1,TRBV3-1/TRBV3-2,CASSHVGTGAAEQYF,TGTGCCAGCAGCCATGTGGGGACAGGGGCTGCCGAGCAGTACTTC
TRBJ2-2,.,.,TRBV27,CASRGVTGELFF,TGTGCCAGCAGGGGCGTCACCGGGGAGCTGTTTTTT
TRBJ2-3,many,.,TRBV19,CASRERARTDTQYF,TGTGCCAGTAGGGAGCGGGCCCGCACAGATACGCAGTATTTT
TRBJ2-5,.,.,TRBV27,CASSLWRGETQYF,TGTGCCAGCAGTTTATGGCGGGGAGAGACCCAGTACTTC
TRBJ1-1,.,.,TRBV9,CASSSRQEQNTEAFF,TGTGCCAGCAGCTCCCGACAGGAACAGAACACTGAAGCTTTCTTT
TRBJ1-2,few,TRBD1,TRBV5-1,CASSRLTGDDGYTF,TGCGCCAGCAGCCGCCTAACAGGGGATGATGGCTACACCTTC
TRBJ2-2,.,TRBD2,TRBV3-1/TRBV3-2,CASSRGLVGELFF,TGTGCCAGCAGCCGGGGACTAGTGGGGGAGCTGTTTTTT
TRBJ2-1,.,.,TRBV19,CASNDGGYNEQFF,TGTGCCAGTAATGACGGGGGCTACAATGAGCAGTTCTTC
TRBJ1-1,.,.,TRBV21-1,CASRTGHAIPVGTEAFF,TGTGCCAGCAGGACAGGGCATGCCATTCCTGTAGGGACTGAAGCTTTCTTT
TRBJ2-7,.,TRBD2,TRBV5-1,CASSLGELAGAGPSEQYF,TGCGCCAGCAGCTTGGGGGAGCTAGCGGGAGCGGGACCTAGCGAGCAGTACTTC
TRBJ2-7,.,TRBD2,TRBV5-1,CASSWRTGTSSYEQYF,TGCGCCAGCAGCTGGAGAACCGGGACTAGCTCCTACGAGCAGTACTTC
TRBJ1-1,.,.,TRBV19,CASQHREPNTEAFF,TGTGCCAGCCAGCACAGGGAACCGAACACTGAAGCTTTCTTT
TRBJ1-6,.,TRBD1,TRBV7-8,CASSTRQGEGSPLHF,TGTGCCAGCAGCACTCGACAGGGGGAGGGATCACCCCTCCACTTT
TRBJ1-6,.,.,TRBV6-1,CASSESDNHNSPLHF,TGTGCCAGCAGTGAATCGGACAATCATAATTCACCCCTCCACTTT
TRBJ1-2,.,.,TRBV5-1,CASRPDVAKVSYGYTF,TGCGCCAGCAGACCGGACGTAGCGAAAGTGTCCTATGGCTACACCTTC
TRBJ2-2,.,.,TRBV11-2,CASSPQGRGTGELFF,TGTGCCAGCAGCCCCCAGGGGAGGGGGACCGGGGAGCTGTTTTTT
TRBJ2-3,.,TRBD2,TRBV30,CARWTSFTDTQYF,TGTGCCCGATGGACTAGCTTCACAGATACGCAGTATTTT
TRBJ2-1,.,.,TRBV7-2,CASSLREYSYNEQFF,TGTGCCAGCAGCTTGAGGGAGTACTCCTACAATGAGCAGTTCTTC
TRBJ1-5,.,TRBD1,TRBV7-9,CASSFAGGRSNQPQHF,TGTGCCAGCAGCTTCGCAGGGGGCCGAAGCAATCAGCCCCAGCATTTT
TRBJ1-3,.,.,TRBV28,CATSRLELENTIYF,TGTGCCACCTCACGACTCGAATTGGAAAACACCATATATTTT
TRBJ2-7,.,.,TRBV10-1,CASSGEAFSYEQYF,TGCGCCAGCAGTGGAGAAGCGTTCTCCTACGAGCAGTACTTC
TRBJ2-2,.,.,TRBV5-1,CASSLGENTGELFF,TGCGCCAGCAGCTTAGGGGAGAACACCGGGGAGCTGTTTTTT
TRBJ2-7,.,TRBD2,TRBV30,CAWSRGGLAGSYEQYF,TGTGCCTGGAGTAGGGGTGGACTAGCGGGATCCTACGAGCAGTACTTC
TRBJ1-1,.,.,TRBV7-2,CASSQGIGTEAFF,TGTGCCAGCAGCCAGGGGATTGGGACTGAAGCTTTCTTT
TRBJ1-2,once,.,TRBV7-2,CASSLLGPLLRGTF,TGTGCCAGCAGCCTACTGGGGCCCCTTCTTCGGGGGACCTTC